This entry concerns a single T cell receptor beta chain. Its target is unknown. As processed by the authors: Junction-only sequences produced by ImmunoSEQ had no quality scores, so filtering differed. Here immunoSEQ multiplex PCR was the method, and the copy in TCRdb shows in-frame clones only, minus some. That table gives V, J and clone size, and the DNA gave D and trimming. The table shows about 2.2 million clones, with approximately 92% occurring only once. This specimen comes from a study of shared clonotypes between healthy human individuals. Study observations and caveats: Clonotypes which were not shared had lower generation probabilities than clonotypes that all four donors shared. A handful of donors had around 5.2% of their naive CD4 clonotypes in common.

Naive CD8 cells lacked CD45RO and underwent positive selection for CCR7, leaving out terminally differentiated effector memory CD45RA+ cells. Each donor was a Caucasian adult residing in Nashville, Tennessee. CDR1 is GTSNPN and CDR2 is SVGIG in the germline V gene (reference sequence). V lost 8 bases and J lost 1, with 17 bases in between. The CDR3 is made up of 14 amino acids. The receptor was isolated from a man aged 18-30 years in good health. Some clones in this sample may be carry-over from other donors' samples. This rearrangement joins TRBV30 to TRBJ1-2; D ambiguous. The sequenced sample consisted of naive CD8+ T cells from PBMCs. The CDR3 DNA sequence: TGTGCCCGGGCACCTCCTCAGATTAACTATGGCTACACCTTC. Amino acid sequence: CARAPPQINYGYTF.